The 18 T cell receptor beta chains listed next were all sequenced from one sample in a study of siplizumab effects on memory and regulatory T cells. Assay used: immunoSEQ multiplex PCR; TCRdb lists only in-frame clones, some missing. The repertoire has tens of thousands of clones, 93% of them found once; the top ten carry 6.5%. The sample was CD8+ T cells sorted from blood. The receptors derive from a human donor in good health.

The chain uses TRBV5-6 and TRBJ2-5, with D possibly TRBD1 on 5 matching bases. Germline CDR1 reads SGHDT; CDR2 reads YYEEEE. This CDR3 has 14 residues. The V gene lost 1 base and the J gene lost 0 bases, with 7 bases spanning the gap. Written as DNA, the CDR3 is TGTGCCAGCAGCTTGAGGACAAACCAAGAGACCCAGTACTTC. Translation gives CASSLRTNQETQYF.

This chain joins TRBV27 and TRBJ1-1; TRBD1 is a possible D gene (6 bases). Trimming shortened V by 4 bases and J by 3 bases, and 12 bases separated the two germline ends. The CDR3 is made up of 14 amino acids. CDR1 and CDR2 (germline): MNHEY, SMNVEV (reference sequence). The CDR3 nucleotides are TGTGCCAGCAGTTATCTTTACAGGGACACTGAAGCTTTCTTT. This gives the protein CASSYLYRDTEAFF.

The chain is built from TRBV19 and TRBJ2-7; TRBD1 matches 9 bases. The CDR3 runs 15 residues. Germline CDR1 is LNHDA and CDR2 is SQIVND (reference sequence). The V gene end was trimmed by 3 bases and the J gene end by 2 bases; junction bases not matched to a gene: 5. The CDR3 sequence is CASSIHGTGTYEQYF. CDR3 DNA sequence: TGTGCCAGTAGTATTCATGGGACAGGGACCTACGAGCAGTACTTC.

The J gene is TRBJ1-2, the V gene TRBV7-9; TRBD1 aligns across 9 bases. The CDR3 extends over 15 amino acids. Germline V CDR1 and CDR2: SEHNR, FQNEAQ (reference sequence). J gave up 5 bases and V 7 bases, and 11 bases lay outside the gene matches. CDR3 nucleotides: TGTGCCAGCACCCAACCCGGGACAGGGCGATATGGCTACACCTTC. Protein sequence: CASTQPGTGRYGYTF.

The chain has TRBV15 and TRBJ2-3, with TRBD2 identical over 8 bases. V dropped 4 bases and J dropped 2; count of bases not matched to a gene: 8. This CDR3 spans 16 amino acids. Germline loops: CDR1 LNHNV, CDR2 YYDKDF (reference sequence). CDR3 sequence: CATSTTHSGDTDTQYF. Here the CDR3 DNA reads TGTGCCACCAGCACAACCCATAGCGGGGACACAGATACGCAGTATTTT.

This chain links TRBV13 with TRBJ2-1; D unclear. V gave up 6 bases and J gave up 6 bases, with 9 bases separating them. The CDR3 is 12 residues long. The V gene's germline CDR1 is PRHDT and CDR2 FYEKMQ (reference sequence). The CDR3 coding sequence is TGTGCCAGCAGAACAGTTACCAATGAGCAGTTCTTC. This codes for CASRTVTNEQFF.

V is TRBV7-8 and J is TRBJ2-7; 11 bases match TRBD1. Germline V CDR1 and CDR2: SGHVS, FQNEAQ. With 1 base clipped from V and 3 bases from J, the junction kept 5 bases outside the gene matches. The CDR3 runs 16 residues. The chain's CDR3 is CASSLEPGQGDYEQYF. CDR3 DNA: TGTGCCAGCAGCTTAGAACCGGGACAGGGGGACTACGAGCAGTACTTC.

Only one count was recorded for this clone. The chain combines TRBV2 with TRBJ2-1, with 8 bases matching TRBD1. The CDR3 runs to 16 residues. In germline, CDR1 is SNHLY, CDR2 FYNNEI. V lost 7 bases and J lost 2; bases outside the gene matches: 10. The chain's CDR3 is CASTPTQDRAYNEQFF. The CDR3 nucleotides read TGTGCCAGCACCCCCACCCAGGACAGGGCCTACAATGAGCAGTTCTTC.

The rearrangement joins TRBV9 to TRBJ1-2, with D tentatively TRBD1 (5 bases). The CDR3 covers 13 residues. The germline V gene has CDR1 SGDLS and CDR2 YYNGEE. Trimming pared 0 bases from V and 4 bases from J, leaving 7 bases between. The CDR3 here is CASSVGQFYGYTF. CDR3 coding DNA: TGTGCCAGCAGCGTAGGACAGTTCTATGGCTACACCTTC.

The CDR3 protein is CASSTRETQYF. CDR3 in DNA: TGTGCCAGCAGCACAAGAGAGACCCAGTACTTC. This sequence joins TRBV11-1 and TRBJ2-5; unclear D gene. Trimming took off 5 bases at V and 4 bases at J, with 5 bases between the two ends. The CDR3 runs 11 residues. Germline loops: CDR1 SGHAT, CDR2 FQDESV (reference sequence).

The chain combines TRBV7-2 with TRBJ2-5, with 12 positions matching TRBD2. The CDR3 runs 16 residues. V was clipped by 1 base and J by 1 base; unmatched bases: 1. Germline CDR1 SGHTA, CDR2 FQGNSA. The chain's CDR3 is CASSLVLAGGQETQYF. CDR3 DNA: TGTGCCAGCAGCTTAGTACTAGCGGGAGGCCAAGAGACCCAGTACTTC. Based on the CDR3 plus reference TRBV7-2 and TRBJ2-5, the full variable domain is GAGVSQSPSNKVTEKGKDVELRCDPISGHTALYWYRQSLGQGLEFLIYFQGNSAPDKSGLPSDRFSAERTGGSVSTLTIQRTQQEDSAVYLCASSLVLAGGQETQYFGPGTRLLVL.

This clone was observed once. The CDR3 region has the DNA TGTGCCAGCAGCTTGGAGACGGGCAATCAGCCCCAGCATTTT. Translated, it gives CASSLETGNQPQHF. The chain links TRBV7-9 to TRBJ1-5; the D is unclear. Per germline, CDR1 SEHNR and CDR2 FQNEAQ (reference sequence). The CDR3 runs to 14 residues. V lost 3 bases to trimming and J lost 2 bases, with 8 bases between them.

V gene TRBV7-9 combines with J gene TRBJ1-1, with unresolved D. Trimming removed 0 bases at V and 1 base at J, with 6 bases between. This CDR3 comprises 14 residues. Germline V gene data show CDR1 as SEHNR and CDR2 as FQNEAQ (reference sequence). The CDR3 DNA follows: TGTGCCAGCAGCTTAGCGCGGGGGAACACTGAAGCTTTCTTT. Translating it yields CASSLARGNTEAFF.

The V call is TRBV11-2, the J call TRBJ2-7; the D is unclear. Trimming took off 1 base at V and 5 bases at J, with 6 bases between the two ends. Germline loops: CDR1 SGHAT, CDR2 FQNNGV. The CDR3 contains 12 residues. The chain's CDR3 is CASSLAWDEQYF. CDR3 DNA: TGTGCCAGCAGCTTAGCTTGGGACGAGCAGTACTTC.

CDR3 loop: CASSQQLNTEAFF. The CDR3 DNA reads TGCGCCAGCAGTCAACAGCTGAACACTGAAGCTTTCTTT. The chain uses TRBV5-1 and TRBJ1-1; D gene uncertain. Germline CDR1 reads SGHRS; CDR2 reads YFSETQ. The ends were cut back, 5 bases at V and 0 bases at J, with 8 bases in the middle. The CDR3 spans 13 residues.

The chain carries TRBV6-5 and TRBJ2-7; TRBD2 is a possible D gene (6 bases). The CDR3 has 14 residues. Germline CDR1 and CDR2: MNHEY and SVGAGI. V was pared by 6 bases and J by 0 bases, with 12 bases between. Written as DNA, the CDR3 is TGTGCCAGCAGCTCGGAGGGGAGCTCCTACGAGCAGTACTTC. Translating gives CASSSEGSSYEQYF.

This clone was detected only once. The rearrangement joins TRBV11-2 to TRBJ2-1, with TRBD2 matching over 9 bases. Unmatched junction bases numbered 8, after V lost 5 bases and J lost 3 bases. The V gene's germline CDR1 is SGHAT and CDR2 FQNNGV. The CDR3 length is 16 residues. This chain's CDR3 is CASSGRAGGSYNEQFF. CDR3 coding DNA: TGTGCCAGCAGCGGCCGAGCGGGAGGAAGCTACAATGAGCAGTTCTTC.

The gene calls are TRBV6-5 and TRBJ2-7; D call uncertain. Germline V gives CDR1 MNHEY, CDR2 SVGAGI. With 2 bases removed from V and 0 bases from J, the gap between germline ends came to 8 bases. This CDR3 comprises 14 residues. CDR3 loop: CASSYGYNSYEQYF. The CDR3 DNA reads TGTGCCAGCAGTTACGGTTACAACTCCTACGAGCAGTACTTC.